These T cell receptor beta chains were read from a single sample in a study of OX40 agonist ivuxolimab in advanced cancers. Sequencing was performed with immunoSEQ multiplex PCR; in TCRdb, only in-frame clones are kept and a portion is missing. Of about 94,000 clones listed, around 86% are singletons. The sequenced sample was CD4+ or CD8+ T cells sorted from blood, obtained in a trial of the OX40 agonist ivuxolimab. Every receptor here comes from an adult with an advanced solid tumor such as melanoma, head and neck, liver or kidney cancer. Each CDR3 is given with its conserved first and last residue. The D gene is left open where the match is weak. The listing skips clone size in some rows; elsewhere it reads once, few, many or a size class.

TRBV18	.	.	TRBJ2-3	CASSPNELQGGTDTQYF	TGTGCCAGCTCACCCAACGAGTTGCAGGGAGGCACAGATACGCAGTATTTT
TRBV28	few	TRBD1	TRBJ2-7	CASSLRDRGTLEQYF	TGTGCCAGCAGTTTACGGGACAGGGGAACCCTCGAGCAGTACTTC
TRBV9	few	.	TRBJ1-5	CASSPDHTGGSQPQHF	TGTGCCAGCAGCCCAGACCACACCGGCGGCTCTCAGCCCCAGCATTTT
TRBV10-3	few	.	TRBJ1-1	CAISDRWDTEAFF	TGTGCCATCAGTGATAGATGGGACACTGAAGCTTTCTTT
TRBV30	.	.	TRBJ1-1	CAWSPILGDTEAFF	TGTGCCTGGAGCCCGATTCTAGGGGACACTGAAGCTTTCTTT
TRBV7-8	few	.	TRBJ1-6	CASSLVSKDSPLHF	TGTGCCAGCAGTCTGGTGAGCAAGGACTCACCCCTCCACTTT
TRBV5-8	.	TRBD1	TRBJ1-5	CASSLGTDAYSNQPQHF	TGTGCCAGCAGCTTAGGGACAGACGCTTATAGCAATCAGCCCCAGCATTTT
TRBV5-4	once	.	TRBJ1-6	CASSLDRERGNSPLHF	TGTGCCAGCAGCTTGGACAGGGAGAGGGGTAATTCACCCCTCCACTTT
TRBV6-6	.	.	TRBJ2-3	CASNQAGVKGTDTQYF	TGTGCCAGCAACCAAGCGGGTGTGAAGGGCACAGATACGCAGTATTTT
TRBV6-4	.	TRBD1	TRBJ1-5	CASSDWPTGVFQPQHF	TGTGCCAGCAGTGATTGGCCGACAGGGGTATTTCAGCCCCAGCATTTT
TRBV7-2	once	.	TRBJ1-2	CASSSSRGGESVRGYTF	TGTGCCAGCAGCTCCTCCCGGGGGGGGGAGTCGGTTCGTGGCTACACCTTC
TRBV15	few	.	TRBJ1-1	CATSRGEGVAFF	TGTGCCACCAGCAGAGGGGAAGGAGTAGCTTTCTTT
TRBV6-5	.	.	TRBJ2-7	CASRLPKSYEQYF	TGTGCCAGCCGCCTCCCCAAATCCTACGAGCAGTACTTC
TRBV5-4	.	.	TRBJ2-3	CASCYFRGDTQYF	TGTGCCAGCTGCTATTTTCGGGGAGATACGCAGTATTTT
TRBV19	.	TRBD1	TRBJ1-2	CAVPRGLYGYTF	TGTGCCGTCCCGAGGGGGCTCTATGGCTACACCTTC
TRBV18	.	TRBD1	TRBJ1-5	CASSGQGKNQPQHF	TGTGCCAGCTCAGGACAGGGAAAGAATCAGCCCCAGCATTTT